These 17 T cell receptor beta chains were sequenced from one sample in a study of blood T cell repertoires in COVID-19. The protocol was immunoSEQ multiplex PCR, while the TCRdb copy is restricted to in-frame clones and leaves out a portion. This table has around 97,000 clones, approximately 89% appearing once. The sequencing input was peripheral blood. The receptors were gathered from a human donor in a cohort sampled during active COVID-19.

Turning to this clone: One end of the junction is discordant with germline, which a read error may explain. The CDR3 loop is CASRFGGSFNEQFF. The CDR3 DNA reads as TGTGCCAGCAGATTCGGCGGCTCCTTCAATGAGCAGTTCTTC. The chain has TRBV7-2 and TRBJ2-1; unclear D gene. In germline, CDR1 is SGHTA, CDR2 FQGNSA. The CDR3 has 14 amino acids.

The chain links TRBV4-2 to TRBJ1-2; the D gene is possibly TRBD1 (6 bases). Trimming stripped 1 base from V and 6 bases from J, with 15 bases between. CDR1 and CDR2 from the germline V gene are LGHNA and YNFKEQ. The CDR3 extends over 15 amino acids. The CDR3 coding sequence is TGTGCCAGCAGCCAAGGGGGAGGGGGGTCGAATGGCTACACCTTC. Its protein is CASSQGGGGSNGYTF.

This clone has only one observation. CDR3 DNA: TGCGCCAGCAGCCAGCAGATTCCAGGTCGGGCGGGAGGGACCTACAATGAGCAGTTCTTC. Translating gives CASSQQIPGRAGGTYNEQFF. V and J are TRBV4-3 and TRBJ2-1, with 9 nucleotides matching TRBD2. The CDR3 length is 20 residues. The trim removed 3 bases at V and 2 bases at J, leaving 17 bases unmatched. Looked up from germline, CDR1 is LGHNA and CDR2 is YSLEER.

As DNA, the CDR3 is TGTGCCAGCAGGGCTAGCGGGAGGGCAGAAGATACGCAGTATTTT. Protein sequence: CASRASGRAEDTQYF. The chain couples TRBV6-5 to TRBJ2-3; TRBD2 agrees at 12 bases. The CDR3 runs to 15 residues. CDR1 and CDR2 (germline): MNHEY, SVGAGI. The ends lost 6 bases at V and 5 bases at J; junction bases unmatched: 6.

In its sample, this clone is medium-sized. The chain recombines TRBV7-2 with TRBJ1-3; TRBD1 matches 9 bases. V shed 2 bases, J shed 4 bases, and the junction held 6 bases outside the gene matches. The CDR3 covers 16 residues. Germline V lookup: CDR1 SGHTA, CDR2 FQGNSA. The CDR3 DNA reads as TGTGCCAGCAGCTTAACAGGGGGCAATTCCGGAAACACCATATATTTT. Its translation: CASSLTGGNSGNTIYF.

The chain couples TRBV13 to TRBJ2-7; possible D gene TRBD2, 5 bases. The CDR3 contains 14 residues. Trimming left V 5 bases short and J 7 bases short, with 18 bases between. Germline V CDR1 and CDR2: PRHDT, FYEKMQ (reference sequence). CDR3 coding DNA: TGTGCCAGCAGCCCGAATGCCGGGGATTGGGAGCAGTACTTC. Protein product: CASSPNAGDWEQYF.

The CDR3 here is CASSSRTSGRVEQYF. CDR3 in DNA: TGTGCCAGCAGCTCGCGGACTAGCGGGAGGGTCGAGCAGTACTTC. J is TRBJ2-7 and V is TRBV7-9; the match to TRBD2 covers 15 bases. CDR1 SEHNR and CDR2 FQNEAQ come from the germline V gene (reference sequence). V lost 4 bases and J lost 6; bases outside the gene matches: 4. This CDR3 has 15 residues.

The genes are TRBV2 and TRBJ2-3; D ambiguous. Germline values: CDR1 SNHLY, CDR2 FYNNEI. The CDR3 consists of 13 residues. Trimming took 8 bases from V and 0 from J, leaving 9 bases between them. The CDR3 spells CASLRVSTDTQYF. The CDR3 DNA is TGTGCCAGCTTGCGCGTCAGCACAGATACGCAGTATTTT.

The CDR3 coding sequence is TGCGCCAGCAGCTTGACGATCGCCCCGTGGGCCGGCTATAGCAATCAGCCCCAGCATTTT. Its translation is CASSLTIAPWAGYSNQPQHF. The rearrangement links TRBV5-1 to TRBJ1-5; D uncertain. The CDR3 runs 20 residues. Deletions cut 1 base from V and 0 bases from J, with 23 bases between. Germline values: CDR1 SGHRS, CDR2 YFSETQ.

The J gene is TRBJ2-1, the V gene TRBV24-1; TRBD1 is a possible D gene (6 bases). V lost 5 bases and J lost 4, with 23 bases in between. CDR1 and CDR2 from the germline V gene are KGHDR and SFDVKD. CDR3 length: 18 amino acids. CDR3 coding DNA: TGTGCCACCAGTGCCCTACCGGACCAAACCAGGGGTTACAATGAGCAGTTCTTC. It translates to CATSALPDQTRGYNEQFF.

The chain uses TRBV10-1 and TRBJ2-3; 9 bases map to TRBD2. V shed 3 bases, J shed 0 bases, and the junction held 10 bases outside the gene matches. Looked up from germline, CDR1 is WNHNN and CDR2 is SYGVQD (reference sequence). The CDR3 spans 18 residues. CDR3 bases: TGCGCCAGCAGTGACCATCAATTAGCGGGAGCGAGCACAGATACGCAGTATTTT. It specifies CASSDHQLAGASTDTQYF.

This clone was counted a single time. This sequence joins TRBV5-6 and TRBJ2-5, with 7 bases that match TRBD2. V trimming: 5 bases; J trimming: 4 bases; junction bases outside the gene matches: 8. CDR1 is SGHDT, CDR2 YYEEEE, per germline. The CDR3 runs to 14 residues. The CDR3 here is CASSRGLDRETQYF. Written as DNA, the CDR3 is TGTGCCAGCAGTCGCGGACTAGATCGAGAGACCCAGTACTTC.

The CDR3 here is CASSLVGGLSYEQYF. CDR3 DNA: TGTGCCAGCAGCTTAGTAGGCGGCCTCTCCTACGAGCAGTACTTC. V usage is TRBV7-2 and J usage is TRBJ2-7; D not resolved. This CDR3 has 15 residues. CDR1 SGHTA and CDR2 FQGNSA come from the germline V gene. V lost 1 base and J 0 bases, leaving 10 bases between the germline ends.

The chain has TRBV3-1 (or the pseudogene TRBV3-2) and TRBJ1-3; TRBD1 agrees at 8 bases. Germline V lookup: CDR1 LGHDT, CDR2 YNNKEL (reference sequence). Losses at the gene ends were 4 bases for V and 3 bases for J; bases not matched to a gene: 5. The CDR3 has 15 residues. CDR3 protein: CASSPMGTGGNTIYF. CDR3 coding DNA: TGTGCCAGCAGCCCCATGGGGACAGGTGGAAACACCATATATTTT.

CDR3 amino acids: CASSLGLAGSTDTQYF. The CDR3 DNA follows: TGTGCCAGCAGCTTAGGACTAGCGGGGAGCACAGATACGCAGTATTTT. This chain links TRBV7-2 with TRBJ2-3, with 11 bases that match TRBD2. Germline CDR1 is SGHTA and CDR2 is FQGNSA. Losses at the gene ends were 1 base for V and 0 bases for J; bases not matched to a gene: 0. This CDR3 has 16 residues.

This chain connects TRBV18 to TRBJ1-1; unclear D gene. Germline V gene data show CDR1 as KGHSH and CDR2 as LQKENI. Trimming cost V 3 bases and J 4 bases, with 24 bases left between them. There are 18 residues in the CDR3. The CDR3 here is CASSPRYGQAAVGTEAFF. In DNA form, the CDR3 reads TGTGCCAGCTCACCCCGTTATGGTCAGGCCGCAGTTGGCACTGAAGCTTTCTTT.

In its sample, this clone was seen a few times. V and J are TRBV2 and TRBJ2-2, with TRBD1 matching 9 bases. J was trimmed by 1 base and V by 6 bases; bases with no gene match: 3. Germline assignment: CDR1 SNHLY and CDR2 FYNNEI. The CDR3 has 15 amino acids. The CDR3 coding sequence is TGTGCCAGCAGCTGGGACAGGGTGAACACCGGGGAGCTGTTTTTT. This gives the protein CASSWDRVNTGELFF.